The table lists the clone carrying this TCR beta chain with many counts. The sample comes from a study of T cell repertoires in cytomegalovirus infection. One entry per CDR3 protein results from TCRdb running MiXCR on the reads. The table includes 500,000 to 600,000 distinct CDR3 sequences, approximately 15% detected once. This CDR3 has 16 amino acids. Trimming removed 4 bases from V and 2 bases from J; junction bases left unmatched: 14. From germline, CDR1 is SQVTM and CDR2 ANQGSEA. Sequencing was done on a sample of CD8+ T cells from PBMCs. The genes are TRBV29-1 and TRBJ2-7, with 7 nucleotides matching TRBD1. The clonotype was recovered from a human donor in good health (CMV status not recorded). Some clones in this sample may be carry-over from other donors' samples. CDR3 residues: CSVGGRGGDGAYEQYF. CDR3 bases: TGCAGCGTTGGGGGGAGAGGGGGCGATGGGGCCTACGAGCAGTACTTC.